This T cell receptor (beta chain) originates from a study of a mutant IDH1 vaccine in newly diagnosed glioma. This CDR3 region has 13 residues. V was cut by 3 bases and J by 2 bases, with 7 bases left in between. Per the germline V gene, CDR1 is LNHDA and CDR2 is SQIVND (reference sequence). The table came from immunoSEQ multiplex PCR; TCRdb's copy has only in-frame clones and leaves some out. The repertoire holds about 56,000 clones, with 85% to 90% as singletons. With regard to this clone: Its specificity is unknown.

Stated time point: week 5, during vaccination. Vaccine doses each comprised 300 ug of mutant IDH1 20-mer peptide, with topical imiquimod. Each astrocytoma in the donors was new, WHO grade 3 or 4, IDH1-mutant and ATRX-lost. The receptor's source is a woman aged 40 to 50 with glioma. The chain carries TRBV19 and TRBJ1-1; D remains ambiguous. Sample: PBMCs, taken from a glioma patient whose treatment included an IDH1 peptide vaccine. In nucleotides, the CDR3 is TGTGCCAGTAGTATCGGGAAAAACACTGAAGCTTTCTTT. This sequence encodes CASSIGKNTEAFF.